This passage covers 22 T cell receptor beta chains from one sample sequenced in a study of cytomegalovirus exposure and HLA in healthy donors. Primers for the PCR totalled 60 Vbeta and 13 Jbeta. Using immunoSEQ multiplex PCR, the repertoire was profiled, and TCRdb retains in-frame clones only, with some absent. In total, the table holds some 89,000 clones. The sample consisted of PBMCs. The origin of the receptors is a woman younger than 45 in good health and CMV-seronegative.

V usage is TRBV7-8 and J usage is TRBJ2-1; a weak D match, TRBD2 (5 bases). The germline gives CDR1 SGHVS, CDR2 FQNEAQ. Trimming stripped 1 base from V and 14 bases from J, with 9 bases between. This CDR3 spans 11 amino acids. The CDR3 here is CASSLGESKFF. CDR3 coding DNA: TGTGCCAGCAGCTTAGGGGAGTCGAAGTTCTTC.

The rearrangement links TRBV5-8 to TRBJ2-4; D is possibly TRBD1 (6 bases). The CDR3 extends over 12 amino acids. Germline V gene data show CDR1 as SGHTS and CDR2 as YDEGEE. Deletions cut 0 bases from V and 9 bases from J, with 7 bases between. CDR3 sequence (DNA): TGTGCCAGCAGCTTGGGGACAGCCATTCAGTACTTC. Protein product: CASSLGTAIQYF. Full variable domain (missing parts from reference TRBV5-8 and TRBJ2-4): EAGVTQSPTHLIKTRGQQATLRCSPISGHTSVYWYQQALGLGLQFLLWYDEGEERNRGNFPPRFSGRQFPNYSSELNVNALELEDSALYLCASSLGTAIQYFGAGTRLSVL.

V is TRBV4-1 and J is TRBJ1-2, with TRBD1 matching 8 bases. The CDR3 is made up of 16 amino acids. After removal of 1 base from V and 3 bases from J, the junction contained 7 bases not matched to a gene. Germline values: CDR1 MGHRA, CDR2 YSYEKL. The CDR3: CASSQVLGRGHYGYTF. In DNA form, the CDR3 reads TGCGCCAGCAGCCAAGTATTGGGCAGGGGGCACTATGGCTACACCTTC.

The V and J genes are TRBV6-5 and TRBJ2-7, with 7 nucleotides matching TRBD1. The trim removed 6 bases at V and 2 bases at J, leaving 7 bases unmatched. The CDR3 spans 14 residues. Germline V gene sequence: CDR1 MNHEY, CDR2 SVGAGI. The CDR3, as DNA: TGTGCCAGCAGACAACAGGGGCAGACCTACGAGCAGTACTTC. Its protein product is CASRQQGQTYEQYF.

The rearrangement links TRBV2 to TRBJ1-1, with D possibly being TRBD1 (5 bases). This CDR3 spans 15 amino acids. CDR1 is SNHLY and CDR2 is FYNNEI in the germline V gene. Trimming left V 1 base short and J 1 base short, with 10 bases between. The chain's CDR3 is CASSEEGHPNTEAFF. The CDR3 region has the DNA TGTGCCAGCAGTGAAGAAGGACACCCGAACACTGAAGCTTTCTTT. The complete variable domain, with remaining parts taken from reference TRBV2 and TRBJ1-1, reads EPEVTQTPSHQVTQMGQEVILRCVPISNHLYFYWYRQILGQKVEFLVSFYNNEISEKSEIFDDQFSVERPDGSNFTLKIRSTKLEDSAMYFCASSEEGHPNTEAFFGQGTRLTVV.

This chain joins TRBV28 and TRBJ2-7, with D possibly matching TRBD2 (6 bases). V shed 7 bases and J shed 2 bases, with 18 bases lying between them. Germline V gene data show CDR1 as MDHEN and CDR2 as SYDVKM. This CDR3 comprises 15 residues. In DNA, the CDR3 is TGTGCCAGCATCCGTGGGAGGACGGGAGCCTACGAGCAGTACTTC. It specifies CASIRGRTGAYEQYF.

Note on this clone: A read error may account for a junction end that differs from germline. The same CDR3 arises from other DNA sequences in this sample as well. The chain has TRBV6-1 and TRBJ2-2, with 9 bases fitting TRBD1. CDR3 length: 16 amino acids. Germline CDR1 and CDR2: MNHNS and SASEGT. The CDR3 DNA reads as TGTGCCAGCAGCGAAGCCGAGGACAGGGGTAGCAGGGAGCTGTTTTTT. This translates into CASSEAEDRGSRELFF.

V usage is TRBV6-1 and J usage is TRBJ1-2, with D perhaps matching TRBD1 (5 bases). V lost 0 bases and J lost 4, with 12 bases in between. Germline assignment: CDR1 MNHNS and CDR2 SASEGT. CDR3 length: 15 residues. Here the CDR3 reads CASSEAVDSLYGYTF. CDR3 sequence (DNA): TGTGCCAGCAGTGAAGCGGTTGACAGCCTCTATGGCTACACCTTC.

The chain's CDR3 is CASSLRGRGIREQYF. Written as DNA, the CDR3 is TGTGCCAGCAGCTTACGCGGCAGGGGGATAAGGGAGCAGTACTTC. This chain connects TRBV13 to TRBJ2-7, with 7 bases identical to TRBD1. Germline CDR1 is PRHDT and CDR2 is FYEKMQ (reference sequence). J lost 7 bases, V lost 2 bases, and 11 bases had no gene match. The CDR3 has 15 amino acids.

V gene TRBV5-1 combines with J gene TRBJ2-1; no clear D gene. The germline V and J ends were trimmed by 2 bases and 8 bases, with 11 bases remaining between them. Per the germline V gene, CDR1 is SGHRS and CDR2 is YFSETQ. The CDR3 has 13 residues. CDR3 sequence reads: CASSFLYEDEQFF. CDR3 bases: TGCGCCAGCAGCTTCTTATACGAGGATGAGCAGTTCTTC.

The chain carries TRBV11-3 and TRBJ2-3; TRBD2 agrees at 9 bases. V was pared by 1 base and J by 10 bases, with 15 bases of the junction left unmatched. Germline CDR1 is SGHNT and CDR2 is YENEEA. The CDR3 covers 17 residues. Written as DNA, the CDR3 is TGTGCCAGCAGCTTAGCGGCGGGGGGGGTGGCCGCTGTTGCGCAGTATTTT. The encoded protein is CASSLAAGGVAAVAQYF.

CDR3 sequence: CASSSTEEEKLFF. In DNA, the CDR3 is TGTGCCAGCAGCTCCACGGAGGAAGAAAAACTGTTTTTT. The rearrangement joins TRBV7-9 to TRBJ1-4; no clear D. The germline gives CDR1 SEHNR, CDR2 FQNEAQ (reference sequence). V lost 4 bases and J 8 bases, leaving 11 bases between the germline ends. CDR3 length equals 13 residues.

This chain links TRBV6-5 with TRBJ2-1, with 9 bases matching TRBD1. J gave up 8 bases and V 2 bases, and 7 bases lay outside the gene matches. This CDR3 is built from 15 residues. Per the germline V gene, CDR1 is MNHEY and CDR2 is SVGAGI. Here the CDR3 reads CASSYLENRGHEQFF. The CDR3 DNA reads TGTGCCAGCAGTTACCTCGAAAACAGGGGGCATGAGCAGTTCTTC.

J is TRBJ1-2 and V is TRBV19; D is uncertain. This CDR3 contains 14 residues. Germline V CDR1 and CDR2: LNHDA, SQIVND (reference sequence). Between the trimmed V and J ends, which lost 2 bases and 1 base, there was a span of 8 bases. CDR3 sequence reads: CASSINGDNYGYTF. The CDR3 DNA follows: TGTGCCAGTAGTATAAACGGTGATAACTATGGCTACACCTTC.

The chain employs TRBV5-1 and TRBJ2-5, with D possibly matching TRBD1 (5 bases). CDR3 length: 14 amino acids. CDR1 is SGHRS, CDR2 YFSETQ, per germline. Between the trimmed V and J ends, which lost 0 bases and 5 bases, there was a span of 11 bases. This CDR3 reads CASSLVPGHETQYF. CDR3 nucleotide sequence: TGCGCCAGCAGCTTGGTTCCTGGACACGAGACCCAGTACTTC.

This sequence joins TRBV7-9 and TRBJ1-3; D call uncertain. Trimming pared 0 bases from V and 1 base from J, leaving 7 bases between. CDR1 and CDR2 from the germline V gene are SEHNR and FQNEAQ (reference sequence). CDR3 size: 15 residues. CDR3 loop: CASSLAAPSGNTIYF. CDR3 DNA: TGTGCCAGCAGCTTAGCGGCACCTTCTGGAAACACCATATATTTT.

V usage is TRBV7-9 and J usage is TRBJ1-5, with a possible D match to TRBD1 (6 bases). Trimming removed 3 bases from V and 4 bases from J, with 10 bases in between. This CDR3 region has 14 residues. CDR1 SEHNR and CDR2 FQNEAQ come from the germline V gene (reference sequence). CDR3 DNA sequence: TGTGCCAGCAGCTTTTGGGACACAAATCAGCCCCAGCATTTT. Amino acids: CASSFWDTNQPQHF.

V and J are TRBV5-1 and TRBJ2-2; D gene ambiguous. The V end lost 4 bases, the J end lost 3 bases, and 10 bases lay between the germline ends. The CDR3 covers 14 residues. Germline assignment: CDR1 SGHRS and CDR2 YFSETQ. CDR3 DNA sequence: TGCGCCAGCAGCGAGGTTAGAGACACCGGGGAGCTGTTTTTT. This codes for CASSEVRDTGELFF.

V gene TRBV9 combines with J gene TRBJ2-5, with D perhaps matching TRBD2 (5 bases). Per the germline V gene, CDR1 is SGDLS and CDR2 is YYNGEE. V dropped 0 bases and J dropped 2 bases, with 11 bases sitting between them. CDR3 length: 15 amino acids. CDR3 residues: CASSVGGEGQETQYF. The DNA for the CDR3 is TGTGCCAGCAGCGTAGGGGGTGAGGGACAAGAGACCCAGTACTTC. The full variable domain, its missing parts supplied by reference TRBV9 and TRBJ2-5, is DSGVTQTPKHLITATGQRVTLRCSPRSGDLSVYWYQQSLDQGLQFLIQYYNGEERAKGNILERFSAQQFPDLHSELNLSSLELGDSALYFCASSVGGEGQETQYFGPGTRLLVL.

This chain connects TRBV2 to TRBJ2-5; TRBD1 matches 10 bases. Germline CDR1 SNHLY, CDR2 FYNNEI. This CDR3 is built from 16 residues. The V gene end was trimmed by 5 bases and the J gene end by 5 bases; junction bases not matched to a gene: 11. This CDR3 reads CASSNPGGQGSETQYF. Here the CDR3 DNA reads TGTGCCAGCAGTAACCCCGGGGGACAGGGGTCCGAGACCCAGTACTTC. The variable domain in full, with the rest retrieved from reference TRBV2 and TRBJ2-5, is EPEVTQTPSHQVTQMGQEVILRCVPISNHLYFYWYRQILGQKVEFLVSFYNNEISEKSEIFDDQFSVERPDGSNFTLKIRSTKLEDSAMYFCASSNPGGQGSETQYFGPGTRLLVL.

The chain uses TRBV2 and TRBJ1-1, with D possibly being TRBD1 (5 bases). Germline-derived CDR1 and CDR2 are SNHLY and FYNNEI. With 6 bases removed from V and 5 bases from J, the gap between germline ends came to 10 bases. The CDR3 runs 12 residues. The chain's CDR3 is CASRDTWTEAFF. The CDR3, as DNA: TGTGCCAGCAGGGACACTTGGACTGAAGCTTTCTTT. Looking up the rest from reference TRBV2 and TRBJ1-1 gives the full variable domain: EPEVTQTPSHQVTQMGQEVILRCVPISNHLYFYWYRQILGQKVEFLVSFYNNEISEKSEIFDDQFSVERPDGSNFTLKIRSTKLEDSAMYFCASRDTWTEAFFGQGTRLTVV.

The chain employs TRBV7-9 and TRBJ2-2, with 8 bases lining up with TRBD2. This CDR3 contains 16 residues. CDR1 and CDR2 (germline): SEHNR, FQNEAQ (reference sequence). Trimming removed 5 bases from V and 7 bases from J; junction bases left unmatched: 12. CDR3 nucleotides: TGTGCCAGCAGCATGAATAGCGGGACGTCCTTCGGGGAGCTGTTTTTT. Translated, it gives CASSMNSGTSFGELFF.